This T cell receptor beta chain stems from a study of beta chain features in type 1 diabetes. As every portion of the isolated RNA was reverse transcribed, the sequencing read expressed TCRB transcripts. TCRdb keeps only in-frame clones here, not all; method: immunoSEQ multiplex PCR. The sample lists 900,000 or so clones; roughly 17% were seen once. Trimming shortened V by 2 bases and J by 4 bases, and 11 bases separated the two germline ends. Germline V gene data show CDR1 as MDHEN and CDR2 as SYDVKM. The CDR3 loop spans 14 amino acids. Every sorted population was more than 95% pure. Sequenced material: naive CD4+ T cells from blood. This clonotype was obtained from a young woman in good health. V gene TRBV28 combines with J gene TRBJ1-2; no reliable D call. CDR3 in amino acids: CASSLGVGIYGYTF. The CDR3 nucleotides are TGTGCCAGCAGTTTAGGAGTGGGGATCTATGGCTACACCTTC.